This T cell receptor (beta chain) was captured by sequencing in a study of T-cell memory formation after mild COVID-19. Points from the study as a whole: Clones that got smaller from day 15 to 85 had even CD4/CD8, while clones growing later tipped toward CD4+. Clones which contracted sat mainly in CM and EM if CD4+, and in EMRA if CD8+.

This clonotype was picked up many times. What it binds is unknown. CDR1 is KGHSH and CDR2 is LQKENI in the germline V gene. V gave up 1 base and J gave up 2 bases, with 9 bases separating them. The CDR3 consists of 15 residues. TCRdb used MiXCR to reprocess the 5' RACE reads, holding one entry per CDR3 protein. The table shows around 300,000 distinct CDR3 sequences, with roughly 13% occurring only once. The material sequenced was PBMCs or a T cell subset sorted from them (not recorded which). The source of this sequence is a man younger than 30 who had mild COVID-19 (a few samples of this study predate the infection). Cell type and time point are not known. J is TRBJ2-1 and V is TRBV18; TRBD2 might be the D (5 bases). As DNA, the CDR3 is TGTGCCAGCTCACCACAGGACTTGGCCTACAATGAGCAGTTCTTC. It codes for CASSPQDLAYNEQFF.